This T cell receptor beta chain was documented in a study of blood T cells in healthy people across ages. Whole-study results and caveats: Roughly linearly, TCR beta diversity per million T cells fell as age increased. Unsorted PBMCs ruled out conclusive naive versus antigen-experienced comparison. From one million sequenced T cells, diversity estimates were lower bounds.

Combining a sample-barcoded 5' primer with a J-beta primer mix, a second PCR ran for 7 to 11 cycles. MiXCR, run by TCRdb on the 5' RACE reads, gives a single entry per CDR3 protein. This table holds over 1,500,000 distinct CDR3 sequences, less than 50% found once. Germline V lookup: CDR1 MNHEY, CDR2 SVGEGT. This CDR3 comprises 17 residues. The J segment lost 3 bases and the V segment lost 2 bases, leaving 8 bases of the junction unmatched. At least 5.5 micrograms of total RNA were extracted per sample. This clonotype was recorded a few times. Its antigen is undetermined. The sequenced sample consisted of blood. The J gene is TRBJ1-1, the V gene TRBV6-2 or TRBV6-3, with 11 bases lining up with TRBD1. The sequence was collected from a middle-aged woman in good health. CDR3 loop: CASSYRTGGKGDTEAFF. For the CDR3, the DNA is TGTGCCAGCAGTTACCGGACAGGGGGCAAAGGGGACACTGAAGCTTTCTTT.